These T cell receptor beta chains were read from a single sample in a study of blood T cells in healthy people across ages. Via MiXCR, TCRdb re-called the 5' RACE reads, giving one row per CDR3 protein. Of more than 700,000 distinct CDR3 sequences in the sample, 46% were seen once. The material sequenced was blood. The receptors here all came from a man older than 75 in good health. Each CDR3 is given with its conserved first and last residue. A D gene is named only where the DNA matches it firmly.

D gene: -; V gene: TRBV29-1; J gene: TRBJ2-1; CDR3 protein: CSVEPPGADTYNEQFF
D gene: -; V gene: TRBV2; J gene: TRBJ2-1; CDR3 protein: CASSALGVSAEEQFF
D gene: -; V gene: TRBV5-6; J gene: TRBJ2-2; CDR3 protein: CASSLLGGELFF
D gene: TRBD1; V gene: TRBV28; J gene: TRBJ1-2; CDR3 protein: CASSPLGTVNYGYTF
D gene: -; V gene: TRBV20-1; J gene: TRBJ2-3; CDR3 protein: CSASMLGNTDTQYF
D gene: -; V gene: TRBV20-1; J gene: TRBJ2-7; CDR3 protein: CSGQGGLSYEQYF
D gene: -; V gene: TRBV2; J gene: TRBJ2-3; CDR3 protein: CASSEVVVAATSTDTQYF
D gene: -; V gene: TRBV4-2; J gene: TRBJ2-7; CDR3 protein: CASSRKIRPTSEGTVSYEQYF
D gene: -; V gene: TRBV27; J gene: TRBJ2-1; CDR3 protein: CASSSLKSSLFVQFF
D gene: -; V gene: TRBV29-1; J gene: TRBJ2-1; CDR3 protein: CSVEKSLNEQFF
D gene: -; V gene: TRBV20-1; J gene: TRBJ2-1; CDR3 protein: CSAPPPATYNEQFF
D gene: -; V gene: TRBV7-9; J gene: TRBJ2-5; CDR3 protein: CASSQMGSETQYF
D gene: -; V gene: TRBV12-3/TRBV12-4; J gene: TRBJ2-1; CDR3 protein: CASSIDANNEQFF
D gene: TRBD1; V gene: TRBV12-3/TRBV12-4; J gene: TRBJ2-3; CDR3 protein: CASSLQGAMGADMEYF
D gene: TRBD1; V gene: TRBV2; J gene: TRBJ2-3; CDR3 protein: CASSEDRGPDTQYF
D gene: -; V gene: TRBV4-3; J gene: TRBJ1-2; CDR3 protein: CASSQETDSNGYTF
D gene: -; V gene: TRBV27; J gene: TRBJ2-5; CDR3 protein: CASSLNRVVHNEQYF
D gene: -; V gene: TRBV20-1; J gene: TRBJ2-7; CDR3 protein: CSASSWMTKGEQYF
D gene: -; V gene: TRBV20-1; J gene: TRBJ2-1; CDR3 protein: CSVPRALVDEQFF
D gene: -; V gene: TRBV6-2/TRBV6-3; J gene: TRBJ1-5; CDR3 protein: CASSWGYDQPQHF
D gene: -; V gene: TRBV29-1; J gene: TRBJ2-1; CDR3 protein: CSVLLTIEQFF
D gene: -; V gene: TRBV12-3/TRBV12-4; J gene: TRBJ1-1; CDR3 protein: CASSLALPNTEAFF
D gene: TRBD1; V gene: TRBV7-9; J gene: TRBJ1-1; CDR3 protein: CASSFGQGARPEAFF
D gene: -; V gene: TRBV5-8; J gene: TRBJ2-4; CDR3 protein: CASSQHSIQSIQYF
D gene: -; V gene: TRBV6-2/TRBV6-3; J gene: TRBJ2-7; CDR3 protein: CASSLRANEQYF
D gene: -; V gene: TRBV5-6; J gene: TRBJ1-2; CDR3 protein: CASSPPGTHGYTF
D gene: TRBD2; V gene: TRBV20-1; J gene: TRBJ2-3; CDR3 protein: CSARGGGGRADTQYF
D gene: TRBD2; V gene: TRBV12-3/TRBV12-4; J gene: TRBJ2-2; CDR3 protein: CASSSVAGGTGELFF
D gene: -; V gene: TRBV20-1; J gene: TRBJ1-4; CDR3 protein: CSALTDVKLFF
D gene: TRBD1; V gene: TRBV29-1; J gene: TRBJ2-7; CDR3 protein: CSVRDREHEQYF
D gene: -; V gene: TRBV3-1; J gene: TRBJ1-2; CDR3 protein: CASSQQYSYGYTF
D gene: TRBD2; V gene: TRBV5-4; J gene: TRBJ2-1; CDR3 protein: CASSSGLAGPYNEQFF
D gene: TRBD1; V gene: TRBV28; J gene: TRBJ1-1; CDR3 protein: CASRGQGTARTEAFF
D gene: -; V gene: TRBV29-1; J gene: TRBJ2-5; CDR3 protein: CSVAWQSRETQYF
D gene: TRBD1; V gene: TRBV10-3; J gene: TRBJ2-2; CDR3 protein: CAIKPNDRGIYSGELFF
D gene: TRBD1; V gene: TRBV10-3; J gene: TRBJ1-6; CDR3 protein: CAIRDRAGNSPLHF
D gene: -; V gene: TRBV6-5; J gene: TRBJ2-3; CDR3 protein: CASTVIGGGTQYF
D gene: -; V gene: TRBV7-2; J gene: TRBJ2-5; CDR3 protein: CASSFPGEETQYF
D gene: TRBD1; V gene: TRBV5-1; J gene: TRBJ2-5; CDR3 protein: CASSYRQGIETQYF
D gene: -; V gene: TRBV12-3/TRBV12-4; J gene: TRBJ2-7; CDR3 protein: CTSSLKGVSSYEQYF
D gene: -; V gene: TRBV6-1; J gene: TRBJ1-5; CDR3 protein: CASSESGRGLNQPQHF
D gene: TRBD2; V gene: TRBV20-1; J gene: TRBJ2-1; CDR3 protein: CSAREMGSGKDNEQFF
D gene: TRBD1; V gene: TRBV18; J gene: TRBJ2-1; CDR3 protein: CASSPSRGSDEQFF
D gene: -; V gene: TRBV6-2/TRBV6-3; J gene: TRBJ2-2; CDR3 protein: CASSYKTSSTGELFF
D gene: -; V gene: TRBV20-1; J gene: TRBJ1-5; CDR3 protein: CSASTMGPQHF
D gene: -; V gene: TRBV20-1; J gene: TRBJ2-7; CDR3 protein: CSASPGQRRSYEQYF